This T cell receptor (beta chain) derives from a study of blood T cell repertoires in COVID-19. Whole-study context: COVID-19 samples from acute and convalescent phases originated in the United States, Italy and Spain. In each case, the material was cDNA or gDNA derived from T cells, B-cell-depleted T cells, or PBMCs.

Per the authors' pipeline: It was from reference gene primer amplification that nucleated cell counts were estimated. Libraries were prepared by immunoSEQ multiplex PCR; TCRdb keeps only in-frame clonotypes and omits some of them. D and trimming come from the DNA, and the V and J calls and clone size come from that table. The sample yields 350,000 to 400,000 clones, roughly 90% seen once. Germline CDR1 is SEHNR and CDR2 is FQNEAQ (reference sequence). The CDR3 totals 10 residues. V lost 8 bases to trimming and J lost 13 bases, with 11 bases between them. Patients in Seattle were enrolled during active infection, then followed longitudinally. There are many counts of this clone.

The TCR sequence derives from a woman aged 25-40 years with COVID-19, enrolled during active disease. The chain employs TRBV7-9 and TRBJ1-4, with D perhaps TRBD1 (6 bases). The sample consisted of peripheral blood. The chain's CDR3 is CASSGQLLFF. For the CDR3, the DNA is TGTGCCAGCTCTGGACAGCTACTGTTTTTT.